This T cell receptor beta chain came from a study of cytomegalovirus exposure and HLA in healthy donors. Points on this clone: Its cognate antigen is unknown.

Study-level results: Later, an analysis showed that TCR beta chains associated with HLA were more clonally expanded than others that were equally common. Among the CMV-associated chains, three were confirmed in vitro as specific for CMV antigens. The authors later linked a missense DCLRE1C variant to TCR beta V- and J-gene trimming. It was 150 to 200 TCR beta chains that were listed as cytomegalovirus-associated.

PCR primers comprised 60 Vbeta and 13 Jbeta primers. The repertoire was sequenced with immunoSEQ multiplex PCR; TCRdb's copy has only in-frame clones and lacks some. The sample includes some 150,000 clones, more than 65% of them seen just once. Material: PBMCs. The TCR sequence derives from a man in his thirties or forties in good health and CMV-seropositive.

The CDR3 sequence: CASSWQTSGRDIQYF. The CDR3 DNA reads TGTGCCAGCAGCTGGCAGACTAGCGGGAGGGACATTCAGTACTTC. The chain links TRBV11-2 to TRBJ2-4; 14 nucleotides match TRBD2. The J segment lost 8 bases and the V segment lost 4 bases, leaving 4 bases of the junction unmatched. There are 15 residues in the CDR3. Germline V gives CDR1 SGHAT, CDR2 FQNNGV.